This T cell receptor (beta chain) was identified in a study of early T cells in non-severe SARS-CoV-2 infection. Looking at the study overall: The input, bulk RNA from unsorted whole blood, was sequenced, and chains were unpaired.

The ends were cut back, 1 base at V and 3 bases at J, with 9 bases in the middle. This CDR3 has 14 residues. From germline, CDR1 is SGHDN and CDR2 FVKESK. Unique molecular identifiers were affixed to single, distinct cDNA molecules. TCRdb redid the calling of the 5' RACE reads with MiXCR, one entry per CDR3 protein. In the table there are about 85,000 distinct CDR3 sequences, over 13% of which are singletons. This clonotype showed up just a few times. The clonotype originates from an adult who was a healthcare worker with PCR-confirmed SARS-CoV-2 infection or an uninfected control (not recorded which). The chain links TRBV14 to TRBJ2-5; D possibly corresponds to TRBD2 (5 bases). Source material: whole blood. CDR3 in amino acids: CASSQVGAEETQYF. CDR3 nucleotides: TGTGCCAGCAGCCAAGTAGGAGCGGAAGAGACCCAGTACTTC.